The sequence of this T cell receptor beta chain was determined in a study of blood T cell repertoires in COVID-19. Study at large: Collection of acute and convalescent COVID-19 samples took place in the United States, Italy and Spain.

Here immunoSEQ multiplex PCR was the method, and the copy in TCRdb shows in-frame clones only, minus some. The data contain more than 85,000 clones, roughly 90% of them singletons. The CDR3 is 15 residues long. V dropped 4 bases and J dropped 5; count of bases not matched to a gene: 6. Looked up from germline, CDR1 is SEHNR and CDR2 is FQNEAQ (reference sequence). V is TRBV7-9 and J is TRBJ2-1; 9 bases fit TRBD2. Material: peripheral blood. The TCR comes from a human donor with COVID-19, enrolled during active disease. The donor label of this sample is uncertain. CDR3 sequence: CASSYRVAGDNEQFF. CDR3 sequence (DNA): TGTGCCAGCAGCTATAGAGTAGCGGGAGACAATGAGCAGTTCTTC.